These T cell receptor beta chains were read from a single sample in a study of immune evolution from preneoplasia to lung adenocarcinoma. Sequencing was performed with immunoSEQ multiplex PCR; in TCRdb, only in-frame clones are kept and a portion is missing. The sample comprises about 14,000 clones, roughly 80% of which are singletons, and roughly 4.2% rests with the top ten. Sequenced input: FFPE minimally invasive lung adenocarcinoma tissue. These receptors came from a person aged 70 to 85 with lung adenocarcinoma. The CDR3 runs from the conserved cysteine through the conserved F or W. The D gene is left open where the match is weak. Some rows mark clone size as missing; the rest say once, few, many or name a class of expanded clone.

CDR3 DNA: TGTGCCTGGAGTTTCCCGAGGCTAGCGGGAGGCCCTGCCGTGTTCTTC
CDR3 protein: CAWSFPRLAGGPAVFF
clone size: few
D gene: TRBD2
V gene: TRBV30
J gene: TRBJ2-1

CDR3 DNA: TGTGCCAGCAGCTTCTGGGGAAAGGATTCACCCCTCCACTTT
CDR3 protein: CASSFWGKDSPLHF
clone size: .
D gene: .
V gene: TRBV13
J gene: TRBJ1-6

CDR3 DNA: TGTGCCAGCTCACCACTTCCCTTGGGGACAGGGCAGAACACTGAAGCTTTCTTT
CDR3 protein: CASSPLPLGTGQNTEAFF
clone size: .
D gene: TRBD1
V gene: TRBV18
J gene: TRBJ1-1

CDR3 DNA: TGTGCCAGCAGCTTACCCAAGGGGGGAGGCTACACCTTC
CDR3 protein: CASSLPKGGGYTF
clone size: few
D gene: .
V gene: TRBV7-9
J gene: TRBJ1-2

CDR3 DNA: TGTGCCAGCAGCTTAGGAAATGGCAGGGCCACTGAGCAGTTCTTC
CDR3 protein: CASSLGNGRATEQFF
clone size: .
D gene: .
V gene: TRBV7-6
J gene: TRBJ2-1

CDR3 DNA: TGTGCCAGCAGCAAAGCTGGGACAGGGGAGGAAAAACTGTTTTTT
CDR3 protein: CASSKAGTGEEKLFF
clone size: .
D gene: .
V gene: TRBV21-1
J gene: TRBJ1-4

CDR3 DNA: TGTGCCACCAGCTCCCATCTCAGGGCTACCGGGGAGCTGTTTTTT
CDR3 protein: CATSSHLRATGELFF
clone size: .
D gene: .
V gene: TRBV15
J gene: TRBJ2-2

CDR3 DNA: TGTGCCAGCTGTGGGAAACCCTACGAGCAGTACTTC
CDR3 protein: CASCGKPYEQYF
clone size: .
D gene: .
V gene: TRBV28
J gene: TRBJ2-7

CDR3 DNA: TGTGCCAGCAGCTCGCCGGGACTAGCGGGGGGCGGGGGTGAGACCCAGTACTTC
CDR3 protein: CASSSPGLAGGGGETQYF
clone size: .
D gene: TRBD2
V gene: TRBV7-2
J gene: TRBJ2-5

CDR3 DNA: TGTGCCAGCAGCCGGGGACAGGGTAGTGAGCAGTACTTC
CDR3 protein: CASSRGQGSEQYF
clone size: .
D gene: TRBD1
V gene: TRBV28
J gene: TRBJ2-7

CDR3 DNA: TGTGCCACCAGGGGAGTCGGTAACTCACCCCTCCACTTT
CDR3 protein: CATRGVGNSPLHF
clone size: .
D gene: .
V gene: TRBV15
J gene: TRBJ1-6

CDR3 DNA: TGTGCCACCAGCCCTACTGACTCTGGCTACACCTTC
CDR3 protein: CATSPTDSGYTF
clone size: .
D gene: .
V gene: TRBV15
J gene: TRBJ1-2

CDR3 DNA: TGTGCCTGGAGTATAACGACAGGACTCCAAGAGACCCAGTACTTC
CDR3 protein: CAWSITTGLQETQYF
clone size: .
D gene: .
V gene: TRBV30
J gene: TRBJ2-5

CDR3 DNA: TGTGCCAGCAGCTTATCCGACAGGGGGCCTAACTATGGCTACACCTTC
CDR3 protein: CASSLSDRGPNYGYTF
clone size: .
D gene: TRBD1
V gene: TRBV7-9
J gene: TRBJ1-2

CDR3 DNA: TGTGCCAGCAGTTTTGATACCTACGAGCAGTACTTC
CDR3 protein: CASSFDTYEQYF
clone size: once
D gene: .
V gene: TRBV6-5
J gene: TRBJ2-7

CDR3 DNA: TGCGCCAGCAGCTTGGGACTAGCGGGGGGAGAGACCCAGTACTTC
CDR3 protein: CASSLGLAGGETQYF
clone size: .
D gene: TRBD2
V gene: TRBV5-1
J gene: TRBJ2-5

CDR3 DNA: TGTGCCTGGAGTGTAGGGGAGGGCTACGAGCAGTACTTC
CDR3 protein: CAWSVGEGYEQYF
clone size: few
D gene: TRBD2
V gene: TRBV30
J gene: TRBJ2-7

CDR3 DNA: TGTGCCAGCAGTGTCCGCGTCGGTACGTCTACTTCTAGCACAGATACGCAGTATTTT
CDR3 protein: CASSVRVGTSTSSTDTQYF
clone size: .
D gene: .
V gene: TRBV6-1
J gene: TRBJ2-3

CDR3 DNA: TGTGCCAGCAGCCTTACGCAAGGGGGGACTGAAGCTTTCTTT
CDR3 protein: CASSLTQGGTEAFF
clone size: .
D gene: .
V gene: TRBV11-1
J gene: TRBJ1-1

CDR3 DNA: TGCGCCAGCAGCCAGGAAGTTTCTAGGGCCAACGTCCTGACTTTC
CDR3 protein: CASSQEVSRANVLTF
clone size: .
D gene: .
V gene: TRBV4-1
J gene: TRBJ2-6

CDR3 DNA: TGTGCCAGCAGAAACACCGAGCAGGGGTCTCCTGAAGCTTTCTTT
CDR3 protein: CASRNTEQGSPEAFF
clone size: .
D gene: .
V gene: TRBV6-1
J gene: TRBJ1-1

CDR3 DNA: TGTGCCAGCAGCTTAGCGGATAGGTGGGGCAGGGGGGTTCTAGGCTACACCTTC
CDR3 protein: CASSLADRWGRGVLGYTF
clone size: .
D gene: TRBD1
V gene: TRBV7-8
J gene: TRBJ1-2

CDR3 DNA: TGTGCCAGTAGCAGCCCTACTAGCGGGGGAGACGAGCAGTACTTC
CDR3 protein: CASSSPTSGGDEQYF
clone size: few
D gene: TRBD2
V gene: TRBV19
J gene: TRBJ2-7

CDR3 DNA: TGTGCCAGCAGTCTTGGGGGCAGAGACGAGCAGTACTTC
CDR3 protein: CASSLGGRDEQYF
clone size: .
D gene: .
V gene: TRBV27
J gene: TRBJ2-7

CDR3 DNA: TGTGCCAGCAGTTCGACAGGCGTCCAGCCGGAGGGTGGCTACACCTTC
CDR3 protein: CASSSTGVQPEGGYTF
clone size: .
D gene: .
V gene: TRBV28
J gene: TRBJ1-2

CDR3 DNA: TGCGCCAGCAGCTTTTCTGGCTATGGCTACACCTTC
CDR3 protein: CASSFSGYGYTF
clone size: .
D gene: .
V gene: TRBV5-1
J gene: TRBJ1-2

CDR3 DNA: TGTGCCAGCAGTGAAGCGTTCGGGAGCACTGAAGCTTTCTTT
CDR3 protein: CASSEAFGSTEAFF
clone size: .
D gene: .
V gene: TRBV2
J gene: TRBJ1-1

CDR3 DNA: TGTGCCAGTAGTATAGCCATTTTGGCCTCCTACAATGAGCAGTTCTTC
CDR3 protein: CASSIAILASYNEQFF
clone size: .
D gene: .
V gene: TRBV19
J gene: TRBJ2-1